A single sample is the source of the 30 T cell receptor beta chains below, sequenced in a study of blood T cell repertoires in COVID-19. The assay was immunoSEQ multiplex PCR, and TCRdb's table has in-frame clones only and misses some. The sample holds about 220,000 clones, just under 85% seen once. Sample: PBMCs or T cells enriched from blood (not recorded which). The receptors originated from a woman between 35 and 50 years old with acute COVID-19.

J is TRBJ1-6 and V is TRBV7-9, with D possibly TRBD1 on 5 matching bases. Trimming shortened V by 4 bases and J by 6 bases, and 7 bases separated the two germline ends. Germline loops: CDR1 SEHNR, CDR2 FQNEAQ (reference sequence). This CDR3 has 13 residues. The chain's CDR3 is CASSYDSNSPLHF. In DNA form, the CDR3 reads TGTGCCAGCAGCTATGACAGTAATTCACCCCTCCACTTT.

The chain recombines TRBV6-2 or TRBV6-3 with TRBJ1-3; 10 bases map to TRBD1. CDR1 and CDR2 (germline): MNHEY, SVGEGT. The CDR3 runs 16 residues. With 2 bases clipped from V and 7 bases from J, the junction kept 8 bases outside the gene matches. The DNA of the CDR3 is TGTGCCAGCAGTTACGGCCGGGACAGGGGTATGAACACCATATATTTT. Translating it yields CASSYGRDRGMNTIYF.

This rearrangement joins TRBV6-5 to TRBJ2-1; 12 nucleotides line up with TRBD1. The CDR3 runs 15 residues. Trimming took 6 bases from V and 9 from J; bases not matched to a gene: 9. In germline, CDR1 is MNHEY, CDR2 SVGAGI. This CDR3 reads CASSLGTGGSGEQFF. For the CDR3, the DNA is TGTGCCAGCAGCCTCGGGACAGGGGGCTCCGGTGAGCAGTTCTTC.

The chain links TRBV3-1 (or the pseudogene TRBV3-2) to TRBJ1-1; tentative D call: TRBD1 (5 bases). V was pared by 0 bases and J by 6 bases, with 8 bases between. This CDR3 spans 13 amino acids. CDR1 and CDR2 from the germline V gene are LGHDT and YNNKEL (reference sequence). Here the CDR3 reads CASSQEGGAEAFF. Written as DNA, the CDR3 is TGTGCCAGCAGCCAAGAGGGGGGGGCTGAAGCTTTCTTT.

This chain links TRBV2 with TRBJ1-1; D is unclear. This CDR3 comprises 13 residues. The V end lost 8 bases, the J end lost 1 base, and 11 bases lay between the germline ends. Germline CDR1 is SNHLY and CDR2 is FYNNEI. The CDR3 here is CASGAGENTEAFF. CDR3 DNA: TGTGCCAGCGGCGCGGGAGAGAACACTGAAGCTTTCTTT.

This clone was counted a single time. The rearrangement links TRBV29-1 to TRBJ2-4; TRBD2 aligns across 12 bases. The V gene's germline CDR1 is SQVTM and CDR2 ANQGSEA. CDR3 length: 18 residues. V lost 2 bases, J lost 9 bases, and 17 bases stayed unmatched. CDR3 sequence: CSVEYGASGRAQGIIQYF. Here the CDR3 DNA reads TGCAGCGTTGAATACGGGGCTAGCGGGAGGGCCCAGGGAATCATTCAGTACTTC.

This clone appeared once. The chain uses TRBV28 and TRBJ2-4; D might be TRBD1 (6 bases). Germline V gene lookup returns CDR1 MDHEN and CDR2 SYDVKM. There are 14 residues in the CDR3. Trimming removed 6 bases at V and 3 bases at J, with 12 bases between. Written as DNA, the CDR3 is TGTGCCAGCAGAACCCGGACAGTCAAAAACATTCAGTACTTC. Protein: CASRTRTVKNIQYF.

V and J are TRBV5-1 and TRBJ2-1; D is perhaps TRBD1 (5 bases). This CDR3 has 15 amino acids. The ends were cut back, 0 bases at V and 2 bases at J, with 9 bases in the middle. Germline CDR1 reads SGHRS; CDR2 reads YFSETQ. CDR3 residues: CASSLEGSPYNEQFF. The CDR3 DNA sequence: TGCGCCAGCAGCTTGGAGGGGTCCCCCTACAATGAGCAGTTCTTC.

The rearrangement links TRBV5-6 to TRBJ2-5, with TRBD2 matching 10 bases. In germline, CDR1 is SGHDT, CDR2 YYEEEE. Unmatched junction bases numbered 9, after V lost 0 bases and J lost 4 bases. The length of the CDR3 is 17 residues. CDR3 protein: CASSLEQSGRARETQYF. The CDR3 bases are TGTGCCAGCAGCTTGGAACAAAGCGGGAGGGCCAGAGAGACCCAGTACTTC.

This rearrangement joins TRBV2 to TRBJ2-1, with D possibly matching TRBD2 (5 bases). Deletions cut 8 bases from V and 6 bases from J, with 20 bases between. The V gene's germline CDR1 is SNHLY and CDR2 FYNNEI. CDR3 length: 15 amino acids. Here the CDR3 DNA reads TGTGCCAGCTCGGGGTTATCGGGATTCCCCAATGAGCAGTTCTTC. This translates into CASSGLSGFPNEQFF.

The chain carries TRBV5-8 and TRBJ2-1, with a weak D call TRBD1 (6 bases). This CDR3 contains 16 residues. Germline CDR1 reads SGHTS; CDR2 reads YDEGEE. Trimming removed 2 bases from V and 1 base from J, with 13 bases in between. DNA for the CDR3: TGTGCCAGCAGCTTCGAAGGGGGTCTATCCTACAATGAGCAGTTCTTC. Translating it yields CASSFEGGLSYNEQFF. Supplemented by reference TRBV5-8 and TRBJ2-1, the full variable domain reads EAGVTQSPTHLIKTRGQQATLRCSPISGHTSVYWYQQALGLGLQFLLWYDEGEERNRGNFPPRFSGRQFPNYSSELNVNALELEDSALYLCASSFEGGLSYNEQFFGPGTRLTVL.

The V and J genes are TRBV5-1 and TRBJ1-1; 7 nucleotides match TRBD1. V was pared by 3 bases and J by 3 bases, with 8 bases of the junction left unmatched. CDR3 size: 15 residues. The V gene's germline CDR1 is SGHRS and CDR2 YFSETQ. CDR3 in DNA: TGCGCCAGCAGCTACGGGACAGTAGAGTACACTGAAGCTTTCTTT. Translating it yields CASSYGTVEYTEAFF. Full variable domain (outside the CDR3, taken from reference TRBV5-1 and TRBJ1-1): KAGVTQTPRYLIKTRGQQVTLSCSPISGHRSVSWYQQTPGQGLQFLFEYFSETQRNKGNFPGRFSGRQFSNSRSEMNVSTLELGDSALYLCASSYGTVEYTEAFFGQGTRLTVV.

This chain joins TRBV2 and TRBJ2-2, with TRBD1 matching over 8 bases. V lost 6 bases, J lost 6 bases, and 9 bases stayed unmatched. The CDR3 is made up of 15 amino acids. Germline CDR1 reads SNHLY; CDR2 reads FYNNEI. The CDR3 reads CASRRDRPTSGELFF. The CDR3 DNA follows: TGTGCCAGCAGACGGGACAGGCCGACGTCCGGGGAGCTGTTTTTT.

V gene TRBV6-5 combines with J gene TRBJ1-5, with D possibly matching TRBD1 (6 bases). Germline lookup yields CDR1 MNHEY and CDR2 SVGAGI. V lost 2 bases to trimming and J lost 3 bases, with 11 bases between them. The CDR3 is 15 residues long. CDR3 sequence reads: CASSYGQGINQPQHF. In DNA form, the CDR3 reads TGTGCCAGCAGTTACGGCCAGGGGATCAATCAGCCCCAGCATTTT.

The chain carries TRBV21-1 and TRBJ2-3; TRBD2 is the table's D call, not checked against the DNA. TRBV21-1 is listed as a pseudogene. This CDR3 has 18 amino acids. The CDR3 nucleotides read TGTGCCAGCAGCAAACGGGCTAGCGGGGGGGACGACACAGATACGCAGTATTTT. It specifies CASSKRASGGDDTDTQYF.

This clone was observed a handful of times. CDR3 in DNA: TGCGCCAGCAGCCATCTGGACAGCTCTAGTAACTATGGCTACACCTTC. This gives the protein CASSHLDSSSNYGYTF. This chain links TRBV4-3 with TRBJ1-2, with D possibly TRBD1 on 6 matching bases. The CDR3 is 16 amino acids. CDR1 is LGHNA and CDR2 is YSLEER in the germline V gene. The V end lost 3 bases, the J end lost 1 base, and 15 bases lay between the germline ends.

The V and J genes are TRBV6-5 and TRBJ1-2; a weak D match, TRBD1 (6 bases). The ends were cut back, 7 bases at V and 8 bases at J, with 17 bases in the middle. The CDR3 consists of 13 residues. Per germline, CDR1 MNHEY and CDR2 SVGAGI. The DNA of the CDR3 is TGTGCCAGCACCCCCCGGACAGCTATAGGCTACACCTTC. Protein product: CASTPRTAIGYTF.

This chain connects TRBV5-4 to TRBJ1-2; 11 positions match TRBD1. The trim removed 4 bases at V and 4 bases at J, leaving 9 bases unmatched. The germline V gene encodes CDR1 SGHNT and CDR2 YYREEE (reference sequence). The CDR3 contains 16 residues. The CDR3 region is CASSEDRGLRIYGYTF. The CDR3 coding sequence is TGTGCCAGCAGCGAGGACAGGGGGCTGCGTATCTATGGCTACACCTTC.

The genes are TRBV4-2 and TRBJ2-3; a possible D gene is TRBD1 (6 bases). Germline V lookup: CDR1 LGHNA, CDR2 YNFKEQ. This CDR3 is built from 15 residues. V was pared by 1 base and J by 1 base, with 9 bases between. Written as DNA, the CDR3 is TGTGCCAGCAGCCAAGGACAGGACCGCACAGATACGCAGTATTTT. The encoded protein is CASSQGQDRTDTQYF.

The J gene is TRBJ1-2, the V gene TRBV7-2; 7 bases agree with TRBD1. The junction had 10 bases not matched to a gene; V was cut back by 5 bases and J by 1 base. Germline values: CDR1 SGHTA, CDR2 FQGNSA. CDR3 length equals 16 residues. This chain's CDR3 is CASSLAGTASNYGYTF. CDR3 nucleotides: TGTGCCAGCAGCCTCGCCGGGACAGCCAGTAACTATGGCTACACCTTC. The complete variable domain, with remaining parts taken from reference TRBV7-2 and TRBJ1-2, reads GAGVSQSPSNKVTEKGKDVELRCDPISGHTALYWYRQSLGQGLEFLIYFQGNSAPDKSGLPSDRFSAERTGGSVSTLTIQRTQQEDSAVYLCASSLAGTASNYGYTFGSGTRLTVV.

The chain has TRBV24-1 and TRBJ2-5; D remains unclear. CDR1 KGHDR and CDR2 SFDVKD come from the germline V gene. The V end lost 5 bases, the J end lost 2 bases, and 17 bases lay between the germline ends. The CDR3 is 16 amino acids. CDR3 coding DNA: TGTGCCACCAGTGCCCAGGCATCGTGGGCACAAGAGACCCAGTACTTC. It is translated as CATSAQASWAQETQYF.

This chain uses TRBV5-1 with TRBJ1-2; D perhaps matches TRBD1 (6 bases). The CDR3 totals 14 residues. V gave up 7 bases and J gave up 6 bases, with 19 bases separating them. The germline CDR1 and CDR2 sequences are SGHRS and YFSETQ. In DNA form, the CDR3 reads TGCGCCAGCCGACAGGTTCCACCTTTAGATGGCTACACCTTC. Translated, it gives CASRQVPPLDGYTF.

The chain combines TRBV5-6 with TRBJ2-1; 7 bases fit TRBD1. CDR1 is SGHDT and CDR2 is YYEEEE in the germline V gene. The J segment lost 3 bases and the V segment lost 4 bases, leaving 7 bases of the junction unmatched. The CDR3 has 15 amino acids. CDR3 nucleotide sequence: TGTGCCAGCAGCATCGGGACAGTCAACTACAATGAGCAGTTCTTC. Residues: CASSIGTVNYNEQFF.

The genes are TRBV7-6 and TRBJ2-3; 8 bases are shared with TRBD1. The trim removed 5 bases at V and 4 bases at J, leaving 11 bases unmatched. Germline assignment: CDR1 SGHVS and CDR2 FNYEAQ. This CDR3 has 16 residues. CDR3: CASSPGGPTHADTQYF. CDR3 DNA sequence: TGTGCCAGCAGCCCAGGGGGCCCTACCCACGCAGATACGCAGTATTTT.

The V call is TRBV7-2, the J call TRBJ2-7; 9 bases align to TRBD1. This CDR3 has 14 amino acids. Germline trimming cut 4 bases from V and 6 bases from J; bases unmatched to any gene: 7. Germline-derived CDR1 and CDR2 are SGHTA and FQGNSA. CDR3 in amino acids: CASSYRDRVSEQYF. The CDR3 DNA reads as TGTGCCAGCAGCTATCGGGACAGGGTGTCCGAGCAGTACTTC.

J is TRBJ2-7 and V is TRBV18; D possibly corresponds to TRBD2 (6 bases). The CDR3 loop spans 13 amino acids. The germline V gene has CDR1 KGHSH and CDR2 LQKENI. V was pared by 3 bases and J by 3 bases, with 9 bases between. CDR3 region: CASSPRGLYEQYF. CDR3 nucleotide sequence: TGTGCCAGCTCACCGCGGGGACTCTACGAGCAGTACTTC.

The CDR3 reads CASSLEARRTEAFF. As DNA, the CDR3 is TGTGCCAGCAGCTTAGAGGCCAGGAGGACTGAAGCTTTCTTT. The chain joins TRBV7-2 to TRBJ1-1; D not certain. Trimming left V 1 base short and J 5 bases short, with 11 bases between. Germline CDR1 is SGHTA and CDR2 is FQGNSA. The CDR3 has 14 amino acids.

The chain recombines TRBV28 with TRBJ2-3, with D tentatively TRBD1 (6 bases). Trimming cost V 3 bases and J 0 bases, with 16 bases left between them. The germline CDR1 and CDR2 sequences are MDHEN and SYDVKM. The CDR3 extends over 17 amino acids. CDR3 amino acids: CASSLDSSLSSTDTQYF. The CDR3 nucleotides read TGTGCCAGCAGTTTGGACAGCTCTCTTTCTAGCACAGATACGCAGTATTTT.

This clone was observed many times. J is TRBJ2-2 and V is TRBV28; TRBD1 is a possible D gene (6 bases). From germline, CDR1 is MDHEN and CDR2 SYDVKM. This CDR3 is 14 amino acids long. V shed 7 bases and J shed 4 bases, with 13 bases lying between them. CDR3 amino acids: CASTSGQTTGELFF. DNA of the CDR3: TGTGCCAGCACTTCAGGACAGACCACCGGGGAGCTGTTTTTT.

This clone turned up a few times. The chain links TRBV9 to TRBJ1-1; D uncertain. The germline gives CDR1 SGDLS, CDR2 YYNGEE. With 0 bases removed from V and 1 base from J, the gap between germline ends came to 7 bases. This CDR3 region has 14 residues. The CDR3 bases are TGTGCCAGCAGCGTAGTTTCAGGGAACACTGAAGCTTTCTTT. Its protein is CASSVVSGNTEAFF.